This T cell receptor beta chain came from a study of cytomegalovirus exposure and HLA in healthy donors. Broader study findings: Cytomegalovirus status was reportedly diagnosed by the classifier with high specificity and sensitivity.

A multiplex PCR was run with 60 Vbeta primers and 13 Jbeta primers. Method: immunoSEQ multiplex PCR; TCRdb's copy keeps in-frame clones and lacks some. The sample holds some 74,000 clones, 80% seen once. Per germline, CDR1 LNHNV and CDR2 YYDKDF (reference sequence). The CDR3 totals 14 residues. Deletions cut 3 bases from V and 6 bases from J, with 14 bases between. As for this clone: Its antigen remains unknown.

The sample taken for sequencing was PBMCs. The clonotype comes from a male donor in good health and CMV-seronegative. V and J are TRBV15 and TRBJ1-2; maybe TRBD1 (5 bases). CDR3 sequence reads: CATSSLRGKDGYTF. The CDR3 coding sequence is TGTGCCACCAGCAGCCTCCGGGGGAAAGATGGCTACACCTTC. The full variable domain, with the rest looked up from reference TRBV15 and TRBJ1-2, is DAMVIQNPRYQVTQFGKPVTLSCSQTLNHNVMYWYQQKSSQAPKLLFHYYDKDFNNEADTPDNFQSRRPNTSFCFLDIRSPGLGDTAMYLCATSSLRGKDGYTFGSGTRLTVV.